The rows below give T cell receptor beta chains drawn from one sample of a study of T cell responses to AZD1222 COVID-19 vaccine. Profiled with immunoSEQ multiplex PCR; TCRdb holds only in-frame clones, not every one. The repertoire holds about 140,000 clones, with 80% to 95% as singletons. The sequenced sample was peripheral blood, obtained 28 days after the second AZD1222 dose. The receptor set was obtained from an adult who received the AZD1222 COVID-19 vaccine. CDR3s leave out the opening cysteine and the closing phenylalanine or tryptophan.

TRBJ2-1,TRBV12-3/TRBV12-4,ASSLGTNEQF
TRBJ2-2,TRBV19,ASSLSERRTGGTGELF
TRBJ1-1,TRBV7-9,ASSWGGNTEAF
TRBJ2-2,TRBV5-5,ASSLGWLTGELF
TRBJ2-3,TRBV28,ASSLRGAGTDTQY
TRBJ2-1,TRBV19,ASSRDPPREEQF
TRBJ2-7,TRBV28,ATLSSGYEQY
TRBJ1-1,TRBV18,ASSPSSVGAEAF
TRBJ2-7,TRBV6-6,ASSSRTGGGEQY
TRBJ2-2,TRBV7-9,ASSLTGVVTGELF
TRBJ2-2,TRBV19,ASSMTSGSDGELF
TRBJ1-2,TRBV7-9,ASSFGQALSYGYT
TRBJ2-7,TRBV7-9,ASNPLGDSYEQY
TRBJ1-1,TRBV19,ASSIGSGNGAF
TRBJ2-1,TRBV7-3,ASSFSTTRNYNEQF
TRBJ2-2,TRBV27,ASSLSPAGELF
TRBJ2-5,TRBV29-1,SGQGSAETQY
TRBJ2-7,TRBV4-1,ASSLDRDPRYEQY
TRBJ1-5,TRBV6-5,ASRLQGTDQPQH
TRBJ2-7,TRBV18,ASSPARGHEQY
TRBJ1-5,TRBV18,ASSLIRNQPQH
TRBJ2-5,TRBV28,ASSLSGQGAETQY
TRBJ2-1,TRBV3-1/TRBV3-2,ASNPSAGSSYNEQF
TRBJ2-7,TRBV9,ASSVGPGAHEQY
TRBJ1-2,TRBV28,ASSIGTGGTLGYGYT
TRBJ1-5,TRBV24-1,ATAGDRGNQPQH
TRBJ1-1,TRBV28,ASREDRGRFFTEAF
TRBJ1-1,TRBV7-6,ASSLIITGYSEAF
TRBJ1-3,TRBV6-5,AVLQGSFGGNTIY
TRBJ1-4,TRBV28,ASSSPPSGLEKLF
TRBJ2-1,TRBV7-9,ASSRGGKTYNEQF
TRBJ2-3,TRBV7-2,ASSFDGSTDTQY
TRBJ2-1,TRBV10-3,AISDPLRDSYNEQF
TRBJ1-4,TRBV28,ASSPHPGQEGEKLF
TRBJ2-1,TRBV7-2,ASSRRQGLNEQF
TRBJ2-1,TRBV5-1,ASSPGQGRSYEQF
TRBJ1-3,TRBV6-6,ASSYSTAFSGNTIY
TRBJ1-2,TRBV24-1,ATSDYDSLWNGYT
TRBJ1-1,TRBV19,ASSLTGSNTEAF
TRBJ1-5,TRBV19,ASSIDLGVSQPQH
TRBJ2-7,TRBV7-3,ASSQEGGSGYEQY
TRBJ2-5,TRBV30,AWSLAGRGRGTQY
TRBJ2-7,TRBV7-9,ASSFDRSYEQY
TRBJ2-7,TRBV27,ASSLRGRGSYEQY
TRBJ2-3,TRBV7-8,ASRILGGAGHSTDTQY
TRBJ2-7,TRBV5-1,ASSLGTGYEQY
TRBJ1-3,TRBV4-1,ASSQATNSGNTIY
TRBJ1-3,TRBV5-6,ASRSRMSGNTIY
TRBJ2-2,TRBV14,ASSYGGPNTGELF
TRBJ1-6,TRBV2,ASKKDSSYNSPLH
TRBJ2-1,TRBV6-5,ASSQDRGPNNEQF
TRBJ1-1,TRBV19,ASSIFQRGNTEAF
TRBJ1-6,TRBV5-1,ASSLAGFDSPLH
TRBJ1-3,TRBV6-6,ASSRTGQGGNTIY
TRBJ1-2,TRBV6-1,ASSEDRDRHPYGYT
TRBJ1-1,TRBV2,ASRGQGPEAF
TRBJ1-1,TRBV4-3,ASSLRGRGNTEAF